These 9 T cell receptor beta chains were all obtained from the same sample, sequenced in a study of T cell responses to AZD1222 COVID-19 vaccine (dated by TCRdb to the early 2020s). This specimen's time point label, per the study, means: baseline before first vaccination. Library preparation was by the immunoSEQ multiplex PCR assay. TCRdb obtained this table from immuneACCESS and retained in-frame rearrangements with V and J assigned. These tables miss some clones; where compared with another copy, unresolved V genes account for less than half of the shortfall, and the remainder is unexplained. Within this sample are about 110,000 clones, with about 86% of them counted one time only. The leading ten clones occupy less than 3.5% of the sample. The sequencing here drew on peripheral blood, taken on day 0 of AZD1222 vaccination. Every receptor here comes from an adult in good health.

The chain couples TRBV10-3 to TRBJ2-5; D is unclear. Germline CDR1 is ENHRY and CDR2 is SYGVKD. V was clipped by 9 bases and J by 0 bases, with 8 bases between them. The CDR3 length is 12 residues. The CDR3 sequence: CAIRSDQETQYF. CDR3 nucleotide sequence: TGTGCCATAAGATCCGACCAAGAGACCCAGTACTTC.

The rearrangement joins TRBV6-2 or TRBV6-3 to TRBJ2-7; D is perhaps TRBD2 (6 bases). Germline values: CDR1 MNHEY, CDR2 SVGEGT. The CDR3 consists of 16 residues. V was pared by 2 bases and J by 1 base, with 15 bases between. CDR3 protein: CASSYPPGLPSYEQYF. CDR3 DNA: TGTGCCAGCAGTTACCCCCCGGGACTCCCATCCTACGAGCAGTACTTC.

The CDR3 region is CASRVRNTGELFF. CDR3 bases: TGTGCCAGCAGGGTCAGGAACACCGGGGAGCTGTTTTTT. The chain uses TRBV27 and TRBJ2-2; D remains ambiguous. CDR1 is MNHEY, CDR2 SMNVEV, per germline (reference sequence). The germline V and J ends were trimmed by 6 bases and 1 base, with 6 bases remaining between them. The CDR3 sequence is 13 residues long.

The V call is TRBV7-9, the J call TRBJ2-5; D unresolved. Trimming removed 5 bases from V and 5 bases from J, with 12 bases in between. Germline values: CDR1 SEHNR, CDR2 FQNEAQ (reference sequence). This CDR3 spans 13 amino acids. Here the CDR3 reads CASSKLDGETQYF. CDR3 nucleotide sequence: TGTGCCAGCAGCAAATTAGATGGGGAGACCCAGTACTTC.

The chain links TRBV6-5 to TRBJ1-1; D might be TRBD1 (5 bases). V dropped 6 bases and J dropped 8 bases, with 16 bases sitting between them. The CDR3 length is 13 residues. Germline CDR1 is MNHEY and CDR2 is SVGAGI. The CDR3 DNA reads TGTGCCAGCAGCGAGCGTCTTCGGGGGGAAGCTTTCTTT. Protein product: CASSERLRGEAFF.

This chain joins TRBV5-4 and TRBJ1-4; D perhaps matches TRBD1 (5 bases). The CDR3 contains 16 residues. The V and J ends lost 1 base and 8 bases respectively, with 18 bases between them. Germline values: CDR1 SGHNT, CDR2 YYREEE (reference sequence). Here the CDR3 reads CASSLKLTEGLEKLFF. The CDR3 DNA follows: TGTGCCAGCAGCTTGAAATTAACTGAGGGACTCGAAAAACTGTTTTTT.

V and J are TRBV28 and TRBJ1-6; D call uncertain. V shed 8 bases and J shed 9 bases, with 14 bases lying between them. The CDR3 sequence is 13 residues long. Germline lookup yields CDR1 MDHEN and CDR2 SYDVKM. The CDR3 loop reads CASLDRRTSPLHF. CDR3 nucleotide sequence: TGTGCCAGCTTGGACCGGAGGACTTCACCCCTCCACTTT.

The chain links TRBV19 to TRBJ2-3; 9 positions match TRBD2. The CDR3 has 16 amino acids. Germline loops: CDR1 LNHDA, CDR2 SQIVND (reference sequence). With 6 bases clipped from V and 6 bases from J, the junction kept 13 bases outside the gene matches. CDR3 DNA sequence: TGTGCCAGTAGCCCCTTATCGCTAGCGGGGCGGGATACGCAGTATTTT. Protein product: CASSPLSLAGRDTQYF.

This clone was seen only once. A read error may produce the germline difference seen at one junction end. This sequence joins TRBV7-9 and TRBJ2-1; 10 nucleotides agree with TRBD2. This CDR3 has 13 residues. Per the germline V gene, CDR1 is SEHNR and CDR2 is FQNEAQ (reference sequence). For the CDR3, the DNA is TGTGCCAGCAGCTTAGCGGGGAGCGGGGGGGGACTCTTC. It translates to CASSLAGSGGGLF.